One and the same sample provided the 25 T cell receptor beta chains below, sequenced in a study of blood T cell repertoires in COVID-19. Only in-frame clones appear in the TCRdb table, and some are missing; sequencing was by immunoSEQ multiplex PCR. The table has roughly 38,000 clones, approximately 81% seen once. Sequenced material: peripheral blood. The receptors stem from a man aged 60 to 69 with COVID-19, enrolled during active disease.

The gene calls are TRBV6-2 or TRBV6-3 and TRBJ1-6, with D uncertain. CDR3 length: 14 residues. Trimming removed 2 bases from V and 10 bases from J, with 12 bases in between. Germline V gene data show CDR1 as MNHEY and CDR2 as SVGEGT. CDR3: CASSYVAGRSPLHF. The CDR3 nucleotides read TGTGCCAGCAGTTACGTGGCAGGCCGCTCACCCCTCCACTTT.

The chain uses TRBV27 and TRBJ1-3; 8 nucleotides match TRBD1. The length of the CDR3 is 17 residues. CDR1 and CDR2 from the germline V gene are MNHEY and SMNVEV (reference sequence). J was trimmed by 0 bases and V by 4 bases; bases with no gene match: 8. CDR3 bases: TGTGCCAGCAGTTCGGGACAGGCGGACCTCTCTGGAAACACCATATATTTT. It translates to CASSSGQADLSGNTIYF.

This chain links TRBV30 with TRBJ1-2, with TRBD1 matching over 8 bases. J lost 1 base, V lost 0 bases, and 7 bases had no gene match. The CDR3 contains 16 residues. CDR1 and CDR2 from the germline V gene are GTSNPN and SVGIG (reference sequence). CDR3 bases: TGTGCCTGGAGTGTAGTAAGAACAGGGGGTAACTATGGCTACACCTTC. Its translation is CAWSVVRTGGNYGYTF.

The chain has TRBV5-4 and TRBJ1-4; 9 bases agree with TRBD1. The CDR3 has 15 amino acids. J gave up 6 bases and V 4 bases, and 7 bases lay outside the gene matches. The germline gives CDR1 SGHNT, CDR2 YYREEE (reference sequence). As DNA, the CDR3 is TGTGCCAGCAGCAACCCCGGGACAGGGTATGAAAAACTGTTTTTT. This gives the protein CASSNPGTGYEKLFF.

The V gene is TRBV9, the J gene TRBJ2-7; 11 bases are shared with TRBD1. The CDR3 runs to 15 residues. Germline V lookup: CDR1 SGDLS, CDR2 YYNGEE. V lost 2 bases to trimming and J lost 4 bases; unmatched junction nucleotides: 5. The CDR3 bases are TGTGCCAGCAGCGTCGGGGGACAGGGGGGTTACGAGCAGTACTTC. Translating gives CASSVGGQGGYEQYF.

The chain carries TRBV5-4 and TRBJ1-6; 7 nucleotides agree with TRBD1. The CDR3 extends over 16 amino acids. The trim removed 4 bases at V and 4 bases at J, leaving 8 bases unmatched. Germline lookup yields CDR1 SGHNT and CDR2 YYREEE (reference sequence). The CDR3 reads CASSPPPGQYNSPLHF. The CDR3 DNA sequence: TGTGCCAGCAGCCCTCCTCCGGGACAGTATAATTCACCCCTCCACTTT.

The V gene is TRBV28, the J gene TRBJ2-7; TRBD2 matches at 7 bases. J lost 2 bases, V lost 7 bases, and 8 bases had no gene match. The germline CDR1 and CDR2 sequences are MDHEN and SYDVKM. The CDR3 extends over 14 amino acids. CDR3: CASNGASGTYEQYF. The CDR3 nucleotides are TGTGCCAGCAATGGGGCTAGCGGAACCTACGAGCAGTACTTC.

The rearrangement joins TRBV27 to TRBJ1-5, with D unresolved. Germline CDR1 reads MNHEY; CDR2 reads SMNVEV (reference sequence). The CDR3 spans 13 residues. Trimming removed 8 bases from V and 2 bases from J, with 10 bases in between. The CDR3 here is CASAPLGNQPQHF. Written as DNA, the CDR3 is TGTGCCAGCGCCCCTCTAGGCAATCAGCCCCAGCATTTT.

This chain links TRBV15 with TRBJ2-1; 11 positions match TRBD2. Germline CDR1 LNHNV, CDR2 YYDKDF (reference sequence). V gave up 1 base and J gave up 9 bases; unmatched junction bases: 11. This CDR3 spans 17 amino acids. The CDR3 DNA reads TGTGCCACCAGCAGAGCCTCCACTAGCGGGAGACCAAGTGAGCAGTTCTTC. It translates to CATSRASTSGRPSEQFF.

This chain joins TRBV7-9 and TRBJ2-4; possible D gene TRBD1, 5 bases. V lost 5 bases and J lost 8, with 13 bases in between. This CDR3 region has 13 residues. Germline V gene data show CDR1 as SEHNR and CDR2 as FQNEAQ (reference sequence). The CDR3 is CASSAALGDIQYF. As DNA, the CDR3 is TGTGCCAGCAGCGCAGCTCTAGGGGACATTCAGTACTTC. Variable domain in full (rest from reference TRBV7-9 and TRBJ2-4): DTGVSQNPRHKITKRGQNVTFRCDPISEHNRLYWYRQTLGQGPEFLTYFQNEAQLEKSRLLSDRFSAERPKGSFSTLEIQRTEQGDSAMYLCASSAALGDIQYFGAGTRLSVL.

The chain is built from TRBV3-1 (or the pseudogene TRBV3-2) and TRBJ1-3, with D maybe TRBD1 (6 bases). V was pared by 6 bases and J by 0 bases, with 24 bases between. The CDR3 runs 19 residues. The V gene's germline CDR1 is LGHDT and CDR2 YNNKEL (reference sequence). This chain's CDR3 is CASSRGGSLLGSSGNTIYF. The CDR3 DNA reads as TGTGCCAGCAGTCGAGGGGGATCGCTATTGGGGAGCTCTGGAAACACCATATATTTT.

The rearrangement joins TRBV27 to TRBJ1-1; D uncertain. The CDR3 covers 14 residues. Germline V lookup: CDR1 MNHEY, CDR2 SMNVEV (reference sequence). With 5 bases removed from V and 2 bases from J, the gap between germline ends came to 12 bases. For the CDR3, the DNA is TGTGCCAGCAGTAGCCCCGAGCTTAACACTGAAGCTTTCTTT. This sequence encodes CASSSPELNTEAFF.

V gene TRBV15 combines with J gene TRBJ1-3, with D uncertain. With 3 bases removed from V and 4 bases from J, the gap between germline ends came to 13 bases. Germline CDR1 and CDR2: LNHNV and YYDKDF (reference sequence). The CDR3 contains 15 residues. CDR3 nucleotides: TGTGCCACCAGCAGTTTAACAGCAGTCGGAAACACCATATATTTT. The encoded protein is CATSSLTAVGNTIYF.

The chain is built from TRBV3-1 (or the pseudogene TRBV3-2) and TRBJ1-1; no reliable D call. Trimming removed 5 bases at V and 4 bases at J, with 14 bases between. Germline CDR1 LGHDT, CDR2 YNNKEL (reference sequence). The CDR3 is 14 amino acids. The CDR3 sequence is CASSSLRGSTEAFF. The CDR3 DNA reads TGTGCCAGCAGCTCATTAAGAGGGAGCACTGAAGCTTTCTTT.

The chain couples TRBV11-2 to TRBJ1-3, with D tentatively TRBD1 (5 bases). V gave up 3 bases and J gave up 7 bases, with 7 bases separating them. Germline V gene sequence: CDR1 SGHAT, CDR2 FQNNGV. The CDR3 loop spans 12 amino acids. The CDR3 region is CASSFGGNTIYF. As DNA, the CDR3 is TGTGCCAGCAGCTTCGGGGGGAACACCATATATTTT.

The chain recombines TRBV19 with TRBJ2-1; the match to TRBD2 covers 7 bases. Germline-derived CDR1 and CDR2 are LNHDA and SQIVND (reference sequence). Germline trimming cut 5 bases from V and 0 bases from J; bases unmatched to any gene: 10. This CDR3 spans 17 amino acids. CDR3 DNA: TGTGCCAGTAGTTCGCGCCCAAGCGGGGTCTCCTACAATGAGCAGTTCTTC. It translates to CASSSRPSGVSYNEQFF.

The CDR3 protein is CASRLPPSNEKLFF. CDR3 coding DNA: TGTGCCAGTAGGTTGCCCCCCAGTAATGAAAAACTGTTTTTT. The V gene is TRBV19, the J gene TRBJ1-4; no definite D call. The CDR3 is 14 amino acids. V was clipped by 6 bases and J by 4 bases, with 12 bases between them. The germline V gene encodes CDR1 LNHDA and CDR2 SQIVND (reference sequence).

The rearrangement joins TRBV29-1 to TRBJ2-7; 10 positions match TRBD2. The CDR3 sequence is 14 residues long. Looked up from germline, CDR1 is SQVTM and CDR2 is ANQGSEA. The junction had 10 bases not matched to a gene; V was cut back by 6 bases and J by 5 bases. The CDR3 region is CSVDNGLAGDEQYF. The CDR3 nucleotides are TGCAGCGTGGACAACGGGCTAGCGGGAGACGAGCAGTACTTC.

V gene TRBV6-5 combines with J gene TRBJ2-3; 11 nucleotides match TRBD2. Trimming cost V 6 bases and J 5 bases; bases outside gene matches: 7. The CDR3 is 15 amino acids. Germline-derived CDR1 and CDR2 are MNHEY and SVGAGI. The CDR3 nucleotides read TGTGCCAGCAGAGAGGGACTAGCGGCCAGAGATACGCAGTATTTT. This codes for CASREGLAARDTQYF.

J is TRBJ1-2 and V is TRBV14; no definite D call. The ends were cut back, 3 bases at V and 4 bases at J, with 12 bases in the middle. The CDR3 runs to 14 residues. The germline gives CDR1 SGHDN, CDR2 FVKESK. The CDR3 DNA reads TGTGCCAGCAGCCATAACAGAAGGCTCTATGGCTACACCTTC. The encoded protein is CASSHNRRLYGYTF.

The genes are TRBV5-1 and TRBJ1-2, with 7 bases fitting TRBD1. V was clipped by 2 bases and J by 5 bases; unmatched bases: 6. This CDR3 region has 14 residues. Germline loops: CDR1 SGHRS, CDR2 YFSETQ. In DNA form, the CDR3 reads TGCGCCAGCAGCTTACCTGACAGGGCATATGGCTACACCTTC. Its translation is CASSLPDRAYGYTF.

This clone appeared once. The gene calls are TRBV4-1 and TRBJ1-3; a possible D gene is TRBD1 (5 bases). Germline CDR1 and CDR2: MGHRA and YSYEKL. V gave up 6 bases and J gave up 0 bases, with 15 bases separating them. The CDR3 runs to 16 residues. In DNA form, the CDR3 reads TGCGCCAGCAGTCAAATCAGGGCCTTCTCTGGAAACACCATATATTTT. Translated: CASSQIRAFSGNTIYF.

The V gene is TRBV5-1, the J gene TRBJ2-1; 9 bases are shared with TRBD2. V shed 0 bases and J 3 bases; nucleotides not matched to a gene: 7. From germline, CDR1 is SGHRS and CDR2 YFSETQ. The CDR3 sequence is 17 residues long. CDR3 residues: CASSLGLAEGNYNEQFF. The CDR3 nucleotides are TGCGCCAGCAGCTTGGGACTAGCGGAAGGAAACTACAATGAGCAGTTCTTC.

This chain uses TRBV18 with TRBJ1-2; D may be TRBD1 (5 bases). The CDR3 extends over 16 amino acids. Germline values: CDR1 KGHSH, CDR2 LQKENI. Trimming cost V 6 bases and J 1 base, with 18 bases left between them. For the CDR3, the DNA is TGTGCCAGCTCTCCCGGAAAGGGGATTGGTAACTATGGCTACACCTTC. Translating it yields CASSPGKGIGNYGYTF. The variable domain in full, completed from reference TRBV18 and TRBJ1-2, reads NAGVMQNPRHLVRRRGQEARLRCSPMKGHSHVYWYRQLPEEGLKFMVYLQKENIIDESGMPKERFSAEFPKEGPSILRIQQVVRGDSAAYFCASSPGKGIGNYGYTFGSGTRLTVV.

The rearrangement joins TRBV29-1 to TRBJ1-2; 8 positions match TRBD1. Germline CDR1 reads SQVTM; CDR2 reads ANQGSEA. V was pared by 4 bases and J by 6 bases, with 1 base of the junction left unmatched. This CDR3 spans 11 amino acids. The CDR3 loop reads CSVGQGHGYTF. The CDR3 DNA reads as TGCAGCGTTGGACAGGGGCATGGCTACACCTTC.